This T cell receptor (beta chain) was observed in a study of radiotherapy plus CTLA-4 blockade in lung cancer. Study context: Objective responses were seen in about a sixth of patients, disease control in about 33%.

Sequenced by immunoSEQ multiplex PCR; TCRdb stores in-frame clones only, minus some. The table has about 73,000 clones, 87% seen once. Trimming took 1 base from V and 2 from J, leaving 12 bases between them. CDR1 and CDR2 (germline): SGHRS, YFSETQ. There are 15 residues in the CDR3. The study, taken as a whole, reports: In blood, tumor-derived TCR clones expanded after radiotherapy plus ipilimumab. Per reports, early blood T cell clone dynamics, plus interferon-beta, forecast response most strongly.

As concerns this clone: Its antigen is unknown.

Patients in the study, people with chemo-refractory metastatic non-small-cell lung cancer, received focal radiation plus ipilimumab CTLA-4 blockade. Sequenced material: peripheral blood, taken from a patient treated with radiotherapy plus ipilimumab. The genes are TRBV5-1 and TRBJ2-5; no firm D call. The sequence was collected from a human donor with non-small cell lung cancer that progressed on radiotherapy plus ipilimumab. CDR3 sequence (DNA): TGCGCCAGCAGCTTGACTTCGGCAGCACAAGAGACCCAGTACTTC. Translation gives CASSLTSAAQETQYF.